This passage covers 30 T cell receptor beta chains from one sample sequenced in a study of regulatory T cells in long-lasting Graves disease. With iRepertoire HTBI primers and Arm-PCR of CDR3 regions, TCR beta libraries were built. TCRdb recomputed calls from the multiplex PCR reads with MiXCR, one row per CDR3 protein. Among about 450,000 distinct CDR3 sequences listed, around 17% were seen once. Stated time point: newly diagnosed GD, antithyroid drugs for less than 3 months. Following extraction of RNA from PBMCs, that RNA was used to make the TCR library. The same data also went into a second study, on T cells in Graves' hyperthyroidism and ophthalmopathy.

The sequences come from peripheral blood mononuclear cells (PBMCs), collected at new diagnosis, from a patient treated with antithyroid drugs. The receptors were gathered from a woman aged 25-40 years with Graves disease.

Ten or more counts support this clonotype. This chain joins TRBV6-9 and TRBJ1-5, with no clear D. Germline lookup yields CDR1 MNHGY and CDR2 SVAAGI. V gave up 4 bases and J gave up 3 bases, with 13 bases separating them. This CDR3 is built from 15 residues. CDR3 sequence (DNA): TGTGCCAGCAGTTCCTCGCGATTAAACAATCAGCCCCAGCATTTT. This sequence encodes CASSSSRLNNQPQHF.

This clonotype was detected many times. The rearrangement joins TRBV6-1 to TRBJ2-5, with 13 nucleotides matching TRBD2. With 8 bases clipped from V and 5 bases from J, the junction kept 8 bases outside the gene matches. Germline V gene lookup returns CDR1 MNHNS and CDR2 SASEGT. This CDR3 region has 15 residues. CDR3 region: CASGLGLAGVETQYF. DNA for the CDR3: TGTGCCAGCGGACTCGGACTAGCGGGGGTGGAGACCCAGTACTTC.

This clonotype occurred a few times. V and J are TRBV5-1 and TRBJ2-1; D may be TRBD1 or TRBD2 (5 bases each). CDR3 length: 14 residues. Trimming took off 3 bases at V and 5 bases at J, with 12 bases between the two ends. In germline, CDR1 is SGHRS, CDR2 YFSETQ. CDR3 region: CASSWRTPNNEQFF. The CDR3 DNA reads TGCGCCAGCAGCTGGAGGACACCGAACAATGAGCAGTTCTTC.

In this sample, this clonotype turned up many times. The chain combines TRBV20-1 with TRBJ2-3; 15 bases map to TRBD2. Germline V CDR1 and CDR2: DFQATT, SNEGSKA (reference sequence). This CDR3 is 17 amino acids long. V dropped 0 bases and J dropped 4; count of bases not matched to a gene: 5. The CDR3 bases are TGCAGTGCTAGAGATCGGGGGACTAGCGGGAGGTCAGATACGCAGTATTTT. It encodes CSARDRGTSGRSDTQYF.

There are many counts of this clonotype. The CDR3: CASSPPAQRGYEQYF. The DNA of the CDR3 is TGTGCCAGCTCACCACCGGCCCAAAGGGGCTACGAGCAGTACTTC. The chain combines TRBV18 with TRBJ2-7; D may be TRBD1 (5 bases). The CDR3 covers 15 residues. CDR1 is KGHSH and CDR2 is LQKENI in the germline V gene. Trimming removed 0 bases from V and 3 bases from J, with 12 bases in between.

This clonotype was seen more than once but under ten times. This may come from a read error, since a much larger clone is one base off. The chain has TRBV27 and TRBJ2-7, with 8 bases matching TRBD2. Germline-derived CDR1 and CDR2 are MNHEY and SMNVEV (reference sequence). V lost 4 bases to trimming and J lost 5 bases; unmatched junction nucleotides: 13. The CDR3 has 16 residues. The CDR3 coding sequence is TGTGCCAGCAGTTCGACCTCAGCGGGAGCAAGGCACGAGCAGTACTTC. As protein: CASSSTSAGARHEQYF.

This clonotype was observed at least ten times. V is TRBV10-2 and J is TRBJ1-1; possibly TRBD1 for D (6 bases). CDR3 length: 16 residues. The germline V gene encodes CDR1 WSHSY and CDR2 SAAADI. Trimming took 2 bases from V and 5 from J, leaving 18 bases between them. The CDR3 DNA follows: TGCGCCAGCAGTGAGCCAAGGGGGGGCGCGGGAACTGAAGCTTTCTTT. This translates into CASSEPRGGAGTEAFF.

About this clonotype: A far more abundant clone sits one base away, making this likely a read error. The chain links TRBV14 to TRBJ2-2, with D perhaps TRBD1 (7 bases). The CDR3 is 14 residues long. CDR1 is SGHDN, CDR2 FVKESK, per germline. The CDR3 loop is CASSPGTVTGGLFF. CDR3 nucleotide sequence: TGTGCCAGCAGCCCGGGGACAGTCACCGGGGGGCTGTTTTTT. The full variable domain, in which reference TRBV14 and TRBJ2-2 provide the parts outside the CDR3, is EAGVTQFPSHSVIEKGQTVTLRCDPISGHDNLYWYRRVMGKEIKFLLHFVKESKQDESGMPNNRFLAERTGGTYSTLKVQPAELEDSGVYFCASSPGTVTGGLFFGEGSRLTVL.

The genes are TRBV28 and TRBJ1-1; D gene unclear. From germline, CDR1 is MDHEN and CDR2 SYDVKM. V lost 3 bases to trimming and J lost 5 bases, with 10 bases between them. The CDR3 sequence is 13 residues long. The CDR3 loop is CASSFDSWTEAFF. In DNA, the CDR3 is TGTGCCAGCAGTTTCGATTCGTGGACTGAAGCTTTCTTT.

This clonotype was observed a handful of times. This chain joins TRBV12-3 or TRBV12-4 and TRBJ2-1, with D perhaps given as TRBD1 or TRBD2 (5 bases each). The V and J ends lost 5 bases and 0 bases respectively, with 23 bases between them. CDR3 length: 19 amino acids. The CDR3 spells CASSPPPDSGPSSYNEQFF. CDR3 coding DNA: TGTGCCAGCAGTCCGCCGCCAGACTCGGGACCCAGCTCCTACAATGAGCAGTTCTTC.

This clonotype was counted between two and nine times. J is TRBJ1-3 and V is TRBV7-2, with D maybe TRBD1 (5 bases). The CDR3 consists of 14 residues. Per the germline V gene, CDR1 is SGHTA and CDR2 is FQGNSA. The V gene lost 2 bases and the J gene lost 4 bases, with 9 bases spanning the gap. In DNA, the CDR3 is TGTGCCAGCAGCTTATGGGGGGTAGGAAACACCATATATTTT. This encodes CASSLWGVGNTIYF.

This clonotype was seen at least ten times. The V call is TRBV3-1, the J call TRBJ2-3, with 7 bases aligning to TRBD2. Looked up from germline, CDR1 is LGHDT and CDR2 is YNNKEL (reference sequence). CDR3 size: 14 residues. After removal of 11 bases from V and 3 bases from J, the junction contained 11 bases not matched to a gene. CDR3 coding DNA: TGTGCCTCCGCTGGGCGGGAGTCGACAGATACGCAGTATTTT. The encoded protein is CASAGRESTDTQYF.

In this sample, this clonotype turned up many times. The V and J genes are TRBV5-1 and TRBJ1-1, with no clear D. V gave up 3 bases and J gave up 12 bases, with 12 bases separating them. In germline, CDR1 is SGHRS, CDR2 YFSETQ. The CDR3 sequence is 11 residues long. The CDR3 loop is CASSCDCRPFF. DNA of the CDR3: TGCGCCAGCAGCTGTGATTGCCGACCTTTCTTT.

The sample holds many counts of this clonotype. The CDR3 loop is CASSPLAGGPTDTQYF. CDR3 nucleotides: TGTGCCAGCAGCCCTCTAGCGGGAGGCCCCACAGATACGCAGTATTTT. The chain recombines TRBV3-1 with TRBJ2-3, with 11 nucleotides matching TRBD2. Germline lookup yields CDR1 LGHDT and CDR2 YNNKEL (reference sequence). There are 16 residues in the CDR3. The trim removed 4 bases at V and 2 bases at J, leaving 5 bases unmatched.

This clonotype was counted at least ten times. This sequence joins TRBV6-1 and TRBJ2-1, with 7 positions matching TRBD1. This CDR3 is 16 amino acids long. The germline CDR1 and CDR2 sequences are MNHNS and SASEGT. V was pared by 6 bases and J by 0 bases, with 8 bases of the junction left unmatched. Here the CDR3 reads CASRWTGGSSYNEQFF. The CDR3 DNA reads TGTGCCAGCAGATGGACAGGAGGTAGCTCCTACAATGAGCAGTTCTTC.

This rearrangement joins TRBV5-5 to TRBJ1-1; D is uncertain. Per the germline V gene, CDR1 is SGHKS and CDR2 is YYEKEE (reference sequence). This CDR3 has 15 amino acids. The V gene lost 2 bases and the J gene lost 0 bases, with 11 bases spanning the gap. In DNA, the CDR3 is TGTGCCAGCAGCTTCGGCCAGCCGCTGAACACTGAAGCTTTCTTT. Its protein is CASSFGQPLNTEAFF.

This clonotype showed up just a few times. The chain joins TRBV3-1 to TRBJ2-6; D could derive from TRBD1 or TRBD2 (6 bases each). V lost 2 bases to trimming and J lost 1 base, with 12 bases between them. The germline CDR1 and CDR2 sequences are LGHDT and YNNKEL (reference sequence). The CDR3 covers 17 residues. The CDR3 region has the DNA TGTGCCAGCAGCCAACGGGGGACACCTTCTGGGGCCAACGTCCTGACTTTC. Its protein is CASSQRGTPSGANVLTF.

This clonotype has ten or more counts. V gene TRBV5-1 combines with J gene TRBJ1-1, with 10 bases identical to TRBD1. The CDR3 spans 13 residues. V lost 4 bases and J lost 8; bases outside the gene matches: 5. Germline V CDR1 and CDR2: SGHRS, YFSETQ. In DNA, the CDR3 is TGCGCCAGCAGCGGACCGGGACAGGGGGAAGCTTTCTTT. It codes for CASSGPGQGEAFF.

Ten or more counts support this clonotype. The rearrangement joins TRBV7-2 to TRBJ1-1, with 7 bases that match TRBD1. The CDR3 extends over 14 amino acids. The trim removed 8 bases at V and 1 base at J, leaving 7 bases unmatched. Germline values: CDR1 SGHTA, CDR2 FQGNSA. The CDR3 DNA follows: TGTGCCAGCTCCGAGACAGGGCGGAACACTGAAGCTTTCTTT. This sequence encodes CASSETGRNTEAFF.

This clonotype was picked up many times. The CDR3 region is CSARRASGSYEQFF. DNA for the CDR3: TGCAGTGCTAGACGGGCTAGCGGGAGTTATGAGCAGTTCTTC. The chain couples TRBV20-1 to TRBJ2-1; 10 bases are shared with TRBD2. The V and J ends lost 2 bases and 8 bases, in that order; junction bases with no gene match: 6. The CDR3 is 14 residues long. Per germline, CDR1 DFQATT and CDR2 SNEGSKA (reference sequence).

This clonotype was seen a few times. Possible read error: a much larger clone is one base away. The rearrangement joins TRBV3-1 to TRBJ2-7; D call uncertain. Germline CDR1 and CDR2: LGHDT and YNNKEL (reference sequence). The CDR3 runs to 14 residues. Here the CDR3 reads CASSQGHSSHEQYF. The CDR3 DNA reads TGTGCCAGCAGCCAAGGTCACAGCTCCCACGAGCAGTACTTC.

This clonotype was seen ten or more times. The chain recombines TRBV18 with TRBJ1-1; TRBD1 matches at 11 bases. This CDR3 contains 17 residues. Germline V CDR1 and CDR2: KGHSH, LQKENI. Losses at the gene ends were 3 bases for V and 4 bases for J; bases not matched to a gene: 10. The CDR3 is CASSPRGGQGAVTEAFF. The CDR3 DNA reads as TGTGCCAGCTCACCGCGCGGTGGACAGGGGGCAGTCACTGAAGCTTTCTTT.

This clonotype showed up many times. The V and J genes are TRBV29-1 and TRBJ2-3, with TRBD1 identical over 8 bases. J was trimmed by 10 bases and V by 6 bases; bases with no gene match: 9. This CDR3 region has 12 residues. Germline V lookup: CDR1 SQVTM, CDR2 ANQGSEA. The CDR3 region is CSVTDRGPPQYF. The CDR3 DNA reads as TGCAGCGTCACTGACAGGGGCCCCCCGCAGTATTTT.

In this sample, this clonotype turned up many times. This sequence joins TRBV7-9 and TRBJ1-1; D is uncertain. V dropped 4 bases and J dropped 5 bases, with 11 bases sitting between them. The CDR3 contains 13 residues. Germline V CDR1 and CDR2: SEHNR, FQNEAQ (reference sequence). The CDR3 DNA reads TGTGCCAGCAGCTACCCTGGGAGTACTGAAGCTTTCTTT. Translation gives CASSYPGSTEAFF.

This clonotype was detected ten times or more. This chain uses TRBV2 with TRBJ2-1; no reliable D call. Trimming left V 2 bases short and J 10 bases short, with 9 bases between. The CDR3 has 12 amino acids. The V gene's germline CDR1 is SNHLY and CDR2 FYNNEI. Written as DNA, the CDR3 is TGTGCCAGCAGTGAAATCTGGACCGAGCAGTTCTTC. It specifies CASSEIWTEQFF.

This clonotype was counted a few times. This rearrangement joins TRBV14 to TRBJ2-7; D not resolved. Germline V gene lookup returns CDR1 SGHDN and CDR2 FVKESK. This CDR3 has 16 residues. The V end lost 0 bases, the J end lost 0 bases, and 12 bases lay between the germline ends. CDR3 DNA sequence: TGTGCCAGCAGCCAAGATCTAAGGCGGCCCTCCTACGAGCAGTACTTC. Residues: CASSQDLRRPSYEQYF.

The chain carries TRBV5-1 and TRBJ1-3; 7 nucleotides align to TRBD1. The germline V gene has CDR1 SGHRS and CDR2 YFSETQ. The trim removed 4 bases at V and 0 bases at J, leaving 7 bases unmatched. The CDR3 extends over 16 amino acids. This CDR3 reads CASSPGQTFSGNTIYF. DNA for the CDR3: TGCGCCAGCAGCCCGGGACAGACCTTCTCTGGAAACACCATATATTTT.

The chain recombines TRBV27 with TRBJ2-7, with 8 bases lining up with TRBD2. The germline gives CDR1 MNHEY, CDR2 SMNVEV (reference sequence). The trim removed 8 bases at V and 6 bases at J, leaving 15 bases unmatched. The CDR3 has 15 amino acids. The CDR3 spells CASSHGGEGRAEQYF. The CDR3 DNA follows: TGTGCCAGCTCCCACGGGGGGGAGGGCCGGGCCGAGCAGTACTTC.

This clonotype was detected many times. V and J are TRBV7-8 and TRBJ2-1; 7 nucleotides align to TRBD2. The CDR3 is made up of 17 amino acids. The V gene's germline CDR1 is SGHVS and CDR2 FQNEAQ. Losses at the gene ends were 2 bases for V and 4 bases for J; bases not matched to a gene: 11. The CDR3 reads CASSLSYKPSGYNEQFF. The CDR3 coding sequence is TGTGCCAGCAGCTTATCCTACAAGCCTAGCGGATACAATGAGCAGTTCTTC.

There are a few counts of this clonotype. As DNA, the CDR3 is TGTGCCAGCAGCCTGCCGGGACTACTCTACAATGAGCAGTTCTTC. This translates into CASSLPGLLYNEQFF. The V gene is TRBV3-1, the J gene TRBJ2-1, with 7 bases lining up with TRBD2. J gave up 3 bases and V 4 bases, and 6 bases lay outside the gene matches. CDR3 size: 15 residues. Germline lookup yields CDR1 LGHDT and CDR2 YNNKEL (reference sequence).